This TCR beta chain was documented in a study of beta chain features in type 1 diabetes. As for the study in general: Analysis included roughly 100 million sorted cells drawn from all samples.

This clone was seen a handful of times. Each of the CD4+ naive, central memory, regulatory and stem cell-like memory populations was sorted via CD45RO/CCR7/CD25/CD127/CD95/CD27. All of the isolated RNA was reverse transcribed, so expressed TCRB transcripts were sequenced. Here immunoSEQ multiplex PCR was the method, and the copy in TCRdb shows in-frame clones only, minus some. The table includes under 450,000 clones, approximately 13% detected once. The CDR3 loop spans 14 amino acids. Per germline, CDR1 SQVTM and CDR2 ANQGSEA. Germline trimming cut 1 base from V and 4 bases from J; bases unmatched to any gene: 5.

This receptor was taken from a man between 25 and 39 years old in good health. V usage is TRBV29-1 and J usage is TRBJ1-1; 8 positions match TRBD1. The sequencing input was naive CD4+ T cells from blood. The CDR3: CSVEGLTGVTEAFF. The CDR3 DNA sequence: TGCAGCGTTGAAGGACTGACAGGGGTCACTGAAGCTTTCTTT.